The entry that follows covers one T cell receptor beta chain sequence. Its binding antigen is unknown. No much larger clone exists at a distance of one base, and base qualities are not known. The data are from a study of response to subunit inactivated influenza vaccine (dated by TCRdb to the late 2010s). With regard to the full study: Deep quantitative T cell receptor repertoire profiling was used in the study to track responses to a trivalent subunit inactivated influenza vaccine. Points the paper makes about the study in general: The authors suggested that each seasonal influenza vaccination may recruit only a limited number of new T cells.

Spanning cysteine to phenylalanine, the CDR3 consists of 16 amino acids. The entry retains the CDR3 DNA only, 48 bases that are in frame from base 1. Trimming takes 3 bases off V and 2 bases off J; junction bases not matched to a gene: 4. CDR1 and CDR2, per the germline V gene, are SGDLS and YYNGEE. The library relied on RT-PCR. The run used an Illumina HiSeq 2500. TCRdb took the public reads, trimmed them with fastp at Q25, ran MiXCR for clone calling and kept in-frame beta chains. Each entry merges the rows of one CDR3 protein and shows their most common DNA and genes. The sample table shows about 540,000 distinct CDR3 sequences, and roughly 23% are seen once. Together, the top ten hold 2.8% of the sample. These data were also filed under a second study, of T cells expressing NK-cell markers. Reported in the second study: The TCR beta cDNA libraries were made using 5'RACE template switching, a step that added both a universal primer site and unique molecular identifiers. TCR beta-chain repertoires were profiled in sorted CD3+CD56+NKG2C+, CD3+CD56+NKG2C- and CD3+CD56-NKG2C+ T-cell subsets from eight donors. Among the eight sequenced donors, seven were HCMV-seropositive and one was HCMV-seronegative. To restrict sorting to alphabetaTCR-expressing T cells, an anti-gammadeltaTCR antibody was added in several experiments. In roughly 6 donors, the dominant CD3+CD56+NKG2C+ clonotypes ranked among the top 10 CD8+ clonotypes, making up about 1.0-7.5% of CD8+ T cells. Those dominant clonotypes were again the most abundant among CD3+CD56-NKG2C+ cells in several donors, at roughly 25-60.1%. Whether the expanded NKG2C-expressing T cell clones were specific for HCMV antigens remained unclear. All eight donors whose samples were sequenced were randomly selected healthy volunteers, three of them men and five women. HCMV serostatus was determined by detecting HCMV-specific IgG in serum with a commercial ELISA kit. Ficoll density gradient centrifugation was used to isolate peripheral blood mononuclear cells from blood. Magnetic immunoseparation with Miltenyi isolation kits was used to isolate CD4+ and CD8+ T cells from PBMC. cDNA synthesis was primed from the TCR beta constant segment and was followed by two successive PCR amplification steps. Libraries were sequenced as 2 x 150 bp reads on Illumina HiSeq 2000/2500, MiSeq or NextSeq. MIGEC was used to demultiplex reads and group the reads by UMI, and MiTCR was used to assemble and quantify clonotypes. To remove erroneous sequences, TCR cDNA sequences were retained only when supported by two or more reads. The tcR package was used for downstream repertoire analysis, and clonotypes were matched between fractions using CDR3 nucleotide sequence together with V segment. VDJmatch was used to annotate antigen specificity against VDJdb, with one amino acid substitution in CDR3 permitted.

Recombination joined TRBV9 with TRBJ2-7; 14 central bases correspond to TRBD2. The specimen comprised CD4+ T cells sorted from PBMCs, sampled about 13 days after vaccination. The sequence derives from a man aged 45-65 years who received an inactivated influenza vaccine. Donor details come from another sample of the same person, matched by shared clones. CDR3 reads: CASSAMGLAGAYEQYF. The sequenced DNA: TGTGCCAGCAGCGCAATGGGACTAGCGGGAGCCTACGAGCAGTACTTC. Outside the CDR3, residues come from the reference TRBV9 and TRBJ2-7 proteins, so the full variable domain is: DSGVTQTPKHLITATGQRVTLRCSPRSGDLSVYWYQQSLDQGLQFLIQYYNGEERAKGNILERFSAQQFPDLHSELNLSSLELGDSALYFCASSAMGLAGAYEQYFGPGTRLTVT.